This TCR beta chain was sequenced during a study of identical twins. The sample holds many counts of this clonotype. As yet, its antigen is unknown. The authors used template switching to add a universal primer site and gave cDNA unique molecular identifiers. TCRdb re-called the 5' RACE reads through MiXCR, storing one row per CDR3 protein. The sample has about 220,000 distinct CDR3 sequences; 6.5% to 8.5% are singletons. This CDR3 is built from 14 residues. Germline CDR1 LGHDT, CDR2 YNNKEL (reference sequence). The ends were cut back, 1 base at V and 8 bases at J, with 14 bases in the middle. The study, taken as a whole, reports: With abundant cord blood beta clonotypes, insertions were fewer; memory repertoires showed no such pattern. Out-of-frame TCR alpha sharing in monozygotic twins exceeded recombination model predictions. Twin-shared out-of-frame alpha sequences were enriched for low generation probability.

This sample also appeared in a second study, on yellow fever vaccine responses in identical twins.

The sequence came from a woman in her late teens or twenties in good health. Sequenced: memory (CD45RO+) T cells sorted from blood. V and J are TRBV3-1 and TRBJ1-2; D uncertain. CDR3 sequence reads: CASSQASRPLGYTF. The CDR3 DNA follows: TGTGCCAGCAGCCAAGCCTCCCGTCCATTGGGCTACACCTTC.